The source of this T cell receptor (beta chain) is a study of blood T cell repertoires in COVID-19. Across the whole study: Spain, Italy and the United States supplied samples that represented acute and convalescent COVID-19.

V shed 5 bases, J shed 2 bases, and the junction held 9 bases outside the gene matches. CDR1 is PRHDT, CDR2 FYEKMQ, per germline (reference sequence). The CDR3 is 15 residues long. Profiling relied on immunoSEQ multiplex PCR, and the TCRdb table lists in-frame clones only, not all of them. The sample has 410,000 or so clones, around 91% seen once. The sample was peripheral blood. The rearrangement joins TRBV13 to TRBJ2-7; TRBD1 agrees at 7 bases. The sequence came from a woman in her thirties or forties with COVID-19, enrolled during active disease. The DNA for the CDR3 is TGTGCCAGCAGCCCCGGGACAGTCATACCCTACGAGCAGTACTTC. It encodes CASSPGTVIPYEQYF.